This T cell receptor beta chain is drawn from a study of CXCR3-negative and CXCR3-positive naive CD8 T cells (dated by TCRdb to between 2018 and 2021). About the investigation overall: In total, 110 million to 150 million TRB reads were obtained, corresponding to roughly 1.5 +/- 0.3 million reads per library. The diversity and physicochemical repertoire analyses included approximately ten donors pooled from two independent experiments. Naive subsets from 5 or 6 donors and memory cells from 3 donors were included in the TRBV-TRBJ cluster analysis.

Regarding this clonotype: Its recognized antigen is unknown.

This sample was sequenced with a NextSeq 550. The Human TCR Profiling Kit (MiLaboratory) was used to prepare UMI-labeled 5' RACE TRB cDNA libraries. The full amount of extracted RNA was used for cDNA synthesis, and the full amount of resulting cDNA was used for PCR amplification. The libraries were made side by side, with each library going through the same number of PCR cycles. For the original study's pipeline: MIGEC and MiXCR extracted about 50,000 +/- 9,200 unique UMI-labeled TRB cDNA molecules per library, requiring at least two reads per UMI. On average, approximately 40,000 +/- 10,000 functional in-frame TRB CDR3 nucleotide clonotypes lacking stop codons were found per library. After downsampling to 5000 UMI-labeled TRB molecules per sample, diversity metrics, including normalized Shannon-Wiener and Chao1, were computed in VDJtools. VDJtools computed clonotype-size-weighted physicochemical properties of the central five CDR3 residues: interaction energy, strength, volume and Kidera factor 4. Reads reprocessed by TCRdb are summarized as one entry per CDR3 protein sequence, and DNA is absent. The V and J calls and clone size are TCRdb's, not the authors'. This specimen's table enumerates around 60,000 distinct CDR3 sequences. The top ten clonotypes cover about 0.8% of the sample.

Findings and caveats that apply to the study as a whole: TRBV-TRBJ usage was similar between naive CXCR3-negative and CXCR3-positive cells from the same donor, while memory cells showed distinct patterns. CXCR3 expression partially decreased after cryopreservation, so most assays used freshly isolated PBMCs. Both naive subsets had comparably high repertoire diversity, while memory CD8+ T cells had much lower repertoire diversity. Compared with CXCR3-negative naive cells, CXCR3-positive naive cells had TRB CDR3s with higher hydrophobicity (lower Kidera factor 4), lower energy, and higher strength and volume indices. Because surface CD5, which is linked to self-reactivity in mice, was comparable between the naive subsets, TCR interaction strength was also inferred from TRB CDR3 physicochemical properties.

Each CD8+ T cell subset was flow-sorted in triplicate, and 300,000 to 350,000 cells per subset were placed directly into RLT lysis buffer. To exclude memory contaminants, naive CD8+ T cells were stringently defined as CD45RO-CCR7+CD27+CD95-. Peripheral blood mononuclear cells were isolated from buffy coats by standard density gradient centrifugation. A FACSAria III was used to flow-sort naive CD8+ T cells into CXCR3-negative and CXCR3-positive populations. An RNeasy Mini Kit was used to extract total RNA from the sorted cells. The CDR3 runs 14 residues from the cysteine to the phenylalanine. The DNA is not on file. CDR1 and CDR2 were assigned from the germline V gene as SGHVS and FNYEAQ.

The chain joins TRBV7-6 to TRBJ1-1; the D gene TCRdb calls, TRBD1, cannot be checked with no DNA. The sample consisted of naive CXCR3+ CD8+ T cells from blood. Per the publication, the cell subset or site label means: CD45RO-CCR7+CD27+CD95- naive CD8+ T cells expressing CXCR3 (TNR3+). The sequence was obtained from a human donor in good health. Some clones in this sample may be carry-over from other donors' samples. The CDR3 protein is CASSSGRGASEAFF.